This record covers a single T cell receptor beta chain. Its target is unknown. The CDR3 sequence is 14 residues long. CDR1 is SGHVS and CDR2 is FQNEAQ in the germline V gene. V lost 5 bases and J lost 6, with 14 bases in between. The data derive from a study of cytomegalovirus exposure and HLA in healthy donors. 60 Vbeta and 13 Jbeta primers were used in PCR. The data were produced by immunoSEQ multiplex PCR, yet TCRdb's version contains in-frame clones alone and is incomplete. The data hold roughly 62,000 clones, with approximately 80% observed a single time. Study outcomes and limitations: Highly shared variants forming one cluster were likely a sequencing artifact. Later analysis associated a missense DCLRE1C variant with TCR beta V- and J-gene trimming. Presence/absence analyses treated sequencing depth as roughly uniform across donors. The only immune exposure information that was available was CMV serostatus.

This receptor was obtained from a woman aged 40 to 50 in good health and CMV-seropositive. Sequencing used PBMCs. V usage is TRBV7-8 and J usage is TRBJ2-1; D is possibly TRBD2 (5 bases). Here the CDR3 reads CASSRGIPGNEQFF. The DNA of the CDR3 is TGTGCCAGCAGCCGAGGGATACCGGGCAATGAGCAGTTCTTC.